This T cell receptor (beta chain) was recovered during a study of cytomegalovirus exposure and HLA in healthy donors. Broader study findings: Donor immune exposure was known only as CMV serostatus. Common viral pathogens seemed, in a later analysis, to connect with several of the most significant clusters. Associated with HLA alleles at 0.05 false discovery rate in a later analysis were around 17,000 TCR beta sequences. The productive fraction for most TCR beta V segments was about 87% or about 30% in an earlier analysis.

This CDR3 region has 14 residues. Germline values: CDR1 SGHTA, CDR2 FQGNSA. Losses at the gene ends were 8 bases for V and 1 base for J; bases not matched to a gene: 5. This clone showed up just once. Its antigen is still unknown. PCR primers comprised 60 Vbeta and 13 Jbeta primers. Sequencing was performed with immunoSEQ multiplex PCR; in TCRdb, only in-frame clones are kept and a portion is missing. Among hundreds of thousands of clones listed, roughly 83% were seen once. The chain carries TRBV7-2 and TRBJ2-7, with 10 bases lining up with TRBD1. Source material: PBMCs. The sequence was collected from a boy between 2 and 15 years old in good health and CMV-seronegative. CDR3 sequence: CASVWDRGSYEQYF. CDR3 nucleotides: TGTGCCAGCGTATGGGACAGGGGTTCCTACGAGCAGTACTTC.